These 21 T cell receptor beta chains share one sample of origin, sequenced in a study of T-cell reconstitution after alpha-beta-depleted transplantation in children. The TCRbeta library incorporated unique molecular identifiers. TCRdb processed the PCR reads anew with MiXCR; each CDR3 protein has one entry. The sample shows over 400,000 distinct CDR3 sequences, about an eighth of them seen only once. Source: PBMCs from the stem cell graft donor, taken from the stem cell graft. Receptors originate from a human donor who donated a stem cell graft to a child with combined immunodeficiency.

The chain links TRBV6-2 or TRBV6-3 to TRBJ2-5; weak D call: TRBD2 (5 bases). Germline-derived CDR1 and CDR2 are MNHEY and SVGEGT. Trimming took 8 bases from V and 0 from J, leaving 7 bases between them. The CDR3 totals 12 residues. The CDR3 is CASRLNQETQYF. The CDR3 DNA reads as TGTGCCAGCCGACTAAACCAAGAGACCCAGTACTTC.

In this sample, this clonotype turned up a few times. The rearrangement uses TRBV5-1 and TRBJ2-5; D is uncertain. Trimming took 5 bases from V and 2 from J, leaving 10 bases between them. The CDR3 loop spans 13 amino acids. Germline V gene data show CDR1 as SGHRS and CDR2 as YFSETQ. The CDR3 DNA reads as TGCGCCAGCAGACTTGGGCCTCAAGAGACCCAGTACTTC. Protein sequence: CASRLGPQETQYF.

The chain couples TRBV24-1 to TRBJ2-2; weak D call: TRBD2 (6 bases). The CDR3 runs to 17 residues. Per the germline V gene, CDR1 is KGHDR and CDR2 is SFDVKD. Trimming shortened V by 4 bases and J by 3 bases, and 17 bases separated the two germline ends. CDR3 nucleotide sequence: TGTGCCACCAGTGAGCGGGACCTAATCAGGGACACCGGGGAGCTGTTTTTT. This sequence encodes CATSERDLIRDTGELFF.

This clonotype was recorded a few times. The CDR3 DNA reads as TGTGCCAGCAGCCTCAACCGGGAGTCGCAGTATTTT. Translated: CASSLNRESQYF. The chain combines TRBV7-6 with TRBJ2-3; perhaps TRBD2 as D (6 bases). Between the trimmed V and J ends, which lost 5 bases and 10 bases, there was a span of 13 bases. The CDR3 totals 12 residues. Germline loops: CDR1 SGHVS, CDR2 FNYEAQ.

As DNA, the CDR3 is TGTGCCAGCAGTTACGGGACTAGCGGGGGAGCAGATACGCAGTATTTT. Encoded protein: CASSYGTSGGADTQYF. V gene TRBV6-2 or TRBV6-3 combines with J gene TRBJ2-3, with 14 bases identical to TRBD2. The CDR3 spans 16 residues. With 2 bases clipped from V and 4 bases from J, the junction kept 2 bases outside the gene matches. Germline CDR1 MNHEY, CDR2 SVGEGT.

This clonotype turned up a few times. The chain uses TRBV6-2 or TRBV6-3 and TRBJ2-2, with D possibly being TRBD1 or TRBD2 (6 bases each). The CDR3 sequence is 18 residues long. Per the germline V gene, CDR1 is MNHEY and CDR2 is SVGEGT. Trimming removed 0 bases at V and 3 bases at J, with 17 bases between. CDR3 DNA: TGTGCCAGCAGTTACTCGAGAATGGGGGGCTCATACACCGGGGAGCTGTTTTTT. It translates to CASSYSRMGGSYTGELFF.

The chain combines TRBV20-1 with TRBJ2-1; 11 bases fit TRBD2. CDR3 length: 16 amino acids. Germline V lookup: CDR1 DFQATT, CDR2 SNEGSKA (reference sequence). The trim removed 5 bases at V and 4 bases at J, leaving 10 bases unmatched. The CDR3 here is CSARGLAGGSYNEQFF. The CDR3 DNA reads TGCAGTGCTCGGGGTCTAGCGGGGGGCTCGTACAATGAGCAGTTCTTC.

This clonotype was seen a few times. V usage is TRBV30 and J usage is TRBJ2-1; D is possibly TRBD1 (5 bases). Trimming left V 0 bases short and J 8 bases short, with 17 bases between. The germline gives CDR1 GTSNPN, CDR2 SVGIG (reference sequence). This CDR3 has 15 residues. CDR3: CAWSVEDTGSDEQFF. The DNA of the CDR3 is TGTGCCTGGAGTGTTGAGGATACAGGAAGCGATGAGCAGTTCTTC.

The chain employs TRBV7-2 and TRBJ2-2; 10 nucleotides line up with TRBD2. Unmatched junction bases numbered 5, after V lost 1 base and J lost 6 bases. In germline, CDR1 is SGHTA, CDR2 FQGNSA. This CDR3 has 16 residues. In DNA, the CDR3 is TGTGCCAGCAGCTTAGTCTTAGCGGGAGGCGCCGGGGAGCTGTTTTTT. Protein: CASSLVLAGGAGELFF.

This clonotype was counted only a few times. The chain links TRBV25-1 to TRBJ2-2; 10 nucleotides match TRBD2. V gave up 4 bases and J gave up 5 bases; unmatched junction bases: 4. The V gene's germline CDR1 is MGHDK and CDR2 SYGVNS. This CDR3 spans 15 amino acids. This CDR3 reads CASSASGGGTGELFF. CDR3 DNA sequence: TGTGCCAGCAGTGCGAGCGGGGGGGGGACCGGGGAGCTGTTTTTT.

This clonotype was seen a few times. The chain links TRBV4-3 to TRBJ2-5; 11 bases map to TRBD2. V lost 4 bases, J lost 0 bases, and 10 bases stayed unmatched. This CDR3 is built from 18 residues. The germline CDR1 and CDR2 sequences are LGHNA and YSLEER. CDR3: CASSREGSGGAYQETQYF. DNA of the CDR3: TGCGCCAGCAGCCGTGAGGGTAGCGGGGGGGCGTACCAAGAGACCCAGTACTTC.

Here the CDR3 DNA reads TGTGCCAGCCGCTCCGCAAGAAGGGTGTGGGAGACCCAGTACTTC. Translating gives CASRSARRVWETQYF. This rearrangement joins TRBV28 to TRBJ2-5; D ambiguous. Germline lookup yields CDR1 MDHEN and CDR2 SYDVKM. The V and J ends lost 8 bases and 5 bases respectively, with 21 bases between them. The CDR3 sequence is 15 residues long.

This clonotype was observed many times. V usage is TRBV29-1 and J usage is TRBJ1-2; no clear D. This CDR3 has 13 amino acids. CDR1 SQVTM and CDR2 ANQGSEA come from the germline V gene. With 7 bases removed from V and 1 base from J, the gap between germline ends came to 13 bases. The CDR3 DNA reads as TGCAGCGCACGGAAGGGAGATAACTATGGCTACACCTTC. Translation: CSARKGDNYGYTF.

This clonotype has at least ten counts. V and J are TRBV12-3 or TRBV12-4 and TRBJ2-7; D remains unclear. CDR3 length equals 14 residues. With 6 bases removed from V and 3 bases from J, the gap between germline ends came to 15 bases. The CDR3 DNA reads TGTGCCAGCAGCCTCTCGACATCACTCTACGAGCAGTACTTC. Encoded protein: CASSLSTSLYEQYF.

This clonotype has a handful of counts. The chain carries TRBV7-8 and TRBJ2-3, with D possibly TRBD1 on 5 matching bases. The V gene's germline CDR1 is SGHVS and CDR2 FQNEAQ. The CDR3 covers 15 residues. V shed 5 bases and J shed 5 bases, with 17 bases lying between them. The CDR3 coding sequence is TGTGCCAGCAGCCCCAGGACCGTGCAGGGAGATACGCAGTATTTT. This gives the protein CASSPRTVQGDTQYF.

This clonotype was counted ten times or more. The chain recombines TRBV29-1 with TRBJ2-7; 11 bases agree with TRBD2. CDR3 size: 14 residues. Germline assignment: CDR1 SQVTM and CDR2 ANQGSEA. V dropped 3 bases and J dropped 7; count of bases not matched to a gene: 8. The chain's CDR3 is CSVDLAGGRGEQYF. The CDR3 DNA is TGCAGCGTTGACCTAGCGGGAGGTAGGGGTGAGCAGTACTTC.

In this sample, this clonotype turned up many times. V gene TRBV15 combines with J gene TRBJ2-7; TRBD1 matches 7 bases. CDR1 is LNHNV and CDR2 is YYDKDF in the germline V gene (reference sequence). J was trimmed by 3 bases and V by 3 bases; bases with no gene match: 2. The CDR3 runs 13 residues. CDR3 region: CATSSRTGYEQYF. The CDR3 DNA follows: TGTGCCACCAGCAGCCGGACAGGCTACGAGCAGTACTTC.

The chain has TRBV18 and TRBJ2-5; D is uncertain. Germline V gives CDR1 KGHSH, CDR2 LQKENI. This CDR3 is built from 13 residues. V was trimmed by 2 bases and J by 3 bases, leaving 7 bases between them. For the CDR3, the DNA is TGTGCCAGCTCACCATTAACGGAAGAGACCCAGTACTTC. It specifies CASSPLTEETQYF.

This clonotype was seen a handful of times. The chain employs TRBV21-1 and TRBJ2-7; the DNA was not used to check the table's D call, TRBD2. TRBV21-1 constitutes a pseudogene. There are 17 residues in the CDR3. The CDR3 coding sequence is TGTGCCAGCAGCAAAGGTGCTAGCGGGGGGGACTCCTACGAGCAGTACTTC. Its translation is CASSKGASGGDSYEQYF.

The chain couples TRBV7-2 to TRBJ2-7, with D uncertain. This CDR3 spans 13 amino acids. Germline V lookup: CDR1 SGHTA, CDR2 FQGNSA. With 2 bases removed from V and 6 bases from J, the gap between germline ends came to 11 bases. The CDR3 coding sequence is TGTGCCAGCAGCTTAAGTCTGGGCGTCGAGCAGTACTTC. Its translation is CASSLSLGVEQYF.

The V and J genes are TRBV29-1 and TRBJ2-7; 8 bases map to TRBD1. After removal of 0 bases from V and 3 bases from J, the junction contained 1 base not matched to a gene. The CDR3 has 13 amino acids. Germline V gene sequence: CDR1 SQVTM, CDR2 ANQGSEA. The DNA for the CDR3 is TGCAGCGTTGAAGAGGGACAGGACTACGAGCAGTACTTC. Its translation is CSVEEGQDYEQYF.